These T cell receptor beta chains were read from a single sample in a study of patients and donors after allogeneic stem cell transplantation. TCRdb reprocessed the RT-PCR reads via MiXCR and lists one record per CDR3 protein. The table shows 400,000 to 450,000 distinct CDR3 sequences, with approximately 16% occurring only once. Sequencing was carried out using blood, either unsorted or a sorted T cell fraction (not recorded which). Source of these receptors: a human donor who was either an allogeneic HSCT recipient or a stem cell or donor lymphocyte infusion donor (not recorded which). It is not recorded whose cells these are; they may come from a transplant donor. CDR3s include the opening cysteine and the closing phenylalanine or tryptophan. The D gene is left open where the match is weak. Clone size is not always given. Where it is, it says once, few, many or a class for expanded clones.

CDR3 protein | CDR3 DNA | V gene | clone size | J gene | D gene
CASSRGYQETQYF | TGTGCCAGCAGTAGGGGGTACCAAGAGACCCAGTACTTC | TRBV11-2 | many | TRBJ2-5 | NA
CASSLPLVGETQYF | TGTGCCAGCAGCTTGCCTCTAGTTGGGGAGACCCAGTACTTC | TRBV13 | NA | TRBJ2-5 | NA
CSARANQPQHF | TGCAGTGCTAGAGCGAATCAGCCCCAGCATTTT | TRBV20-1 | NA | TRBJ1-5 | NA
CASSRTEYEQYF | TGTGCCAGCAGCCGGACCGAGTACGAGCAGTACTTC | TRBV5-6 | NA | TRBJ2-7 | NA
CASSPEGTGGPIQYF | TGTGCCAGCAGCCCTGAAGGGACAGGGGGGCCCATTCAGTACTTC | TRBV2 | NA | TRBJ2-4 | TRBD1
CASSPWTGESYGYTF | TGTGCCAGCAGTCCGTGGACAGGGGAAAGCTATGGCTACACCTTC | TRBV27 | few | TRBJ1-2 | TRBD1
CASSVPRDRGYNQPQHF | TGTGCCAGCAGCGTGCCAAGGGACAGGGGGTACAATCAGCCCCAGCATTTT | TRBV5-4 | NA | TRBJ1-5 | TRBD1
CSARTSGGGLGEQFF | TGCAGTGCTAGGACTAGCGGGGGGGGACTCGGTGAGCAGTTCTTC | TRBV20-1 | few | TRBJ2-1 | TRBD2
CASSPEQGIIEAFF | TGTGCCAGCTCACCCGAACAGGGTATAATTGAAGCTTTCTTT | TRBV18 | few | TRBJ1-1 | NA
CASSLVRDYGYTF | TGTGCCAGCAGTTTAGTCAGGGACTATGGCTACACCTTC | TRBV12-3/TRBV12-4 | few | TRBJ1-2 | NA
CASSIRDRWNQPQHF | TGTGCCAGTAGCATCAGGGACAGGTGGAATCAGCCCCAGCATTTT | TRBV19 | NA | TRBJ1-5 | TRBD1